The present T cell receptor (beta chain) was sequenced within a study of response to subunit inactivated influenza vaccine. Study-wide results and limits: Each seasonal influenza vaccination, the authors suggested, recruits few new T cells.

TCRdb passed the RT-PCR reads through MiXCR, listing each CDR3 protein once. The table shows more than 600,000 distinct CDR3 sequences, with 18% occurring only once. Only a few counts were recorded for this clonotype. Its target is unknown. Material: PBMCs from blood, obtained roughly 5 days after vaccination. The receptor comes from a man in his forties or fifties who received an inactivated influenza vaccine.

CDR3 in amino acids: CASSPFERWKDTQYF. DNA of the CDR3: TGTGCCAGCAGCCCATTCGAGCGTTGGAAAGATACGCAGTATTTT. The J gene is TRBJ2-3, the V gene TRBV7-9; D not certain. Trimming stripped 5 bases from V and 5 bases from J, with 17 bases between. Germline-derived CDR1 and CDR2 are SEHNR and FQNEAQ (reference sequence). This CDR3 region has 15 residues.